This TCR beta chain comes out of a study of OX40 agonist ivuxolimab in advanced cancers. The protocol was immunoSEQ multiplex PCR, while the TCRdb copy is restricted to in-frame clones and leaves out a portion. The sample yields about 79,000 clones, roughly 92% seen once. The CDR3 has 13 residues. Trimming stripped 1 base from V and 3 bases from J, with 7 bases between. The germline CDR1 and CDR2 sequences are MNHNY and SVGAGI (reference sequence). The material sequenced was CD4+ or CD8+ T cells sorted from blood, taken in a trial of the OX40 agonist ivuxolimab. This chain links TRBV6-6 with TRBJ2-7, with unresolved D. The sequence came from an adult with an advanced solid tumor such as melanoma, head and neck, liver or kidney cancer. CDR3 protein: CASSYFGSYEQYF. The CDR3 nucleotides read TGTGCCAGCAGTTACTTCGGCAGCTACGAGCAGTACTTC.